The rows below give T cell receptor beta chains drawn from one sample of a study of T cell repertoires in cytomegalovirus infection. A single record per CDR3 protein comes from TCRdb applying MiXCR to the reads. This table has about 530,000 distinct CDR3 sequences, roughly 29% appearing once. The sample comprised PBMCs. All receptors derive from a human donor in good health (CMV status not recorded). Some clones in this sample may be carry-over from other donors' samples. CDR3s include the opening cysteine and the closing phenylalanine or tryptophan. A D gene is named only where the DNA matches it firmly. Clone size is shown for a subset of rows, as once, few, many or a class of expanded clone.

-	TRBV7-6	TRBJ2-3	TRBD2	CASSLGTSGMTDTQYF	TGTGCCAGCAGCTTAGGTACTAGCGGGATGACAGATACGCAGTATTTT
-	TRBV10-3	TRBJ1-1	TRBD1	CAIRRQGQMNTEAFF	TGTGCCATCAGGCGACAGGGACAGATGAACACTGAAGCTTTCTTT
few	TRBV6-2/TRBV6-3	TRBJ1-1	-	CASSGFTEAFF	TGTGCCAGCAGTGGGTTCACTGAAGCTTTCTTT
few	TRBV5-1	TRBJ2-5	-	CASSLDRGDGSPYF	TGCGCCAGCAGCTTGGACCGGGGCGACGGGAGTCCGTACTTC
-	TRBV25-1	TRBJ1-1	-	CASSAGYEAFF	TGTGCCAGCAGTGCAGGGTATGAAGCTTTCTTT
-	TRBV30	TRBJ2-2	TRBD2	CAWSPWTSGTGELFF	TGTGCCTGGAGTCCTTGGACTAGCGGGACCGGGGAGCTGTTTTTT
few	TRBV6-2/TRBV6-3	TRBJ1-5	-	CASSYPRQPQHF	TGTGCCAGCAGTTACCCTCGGCAGCCCCAGCATTTT
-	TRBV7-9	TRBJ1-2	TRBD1	CASSLGRTGASYGYTF	TGTGCCAGCAGCTTAGGTCGGACAGGGGCCTCCTATGGCTACACCTTC
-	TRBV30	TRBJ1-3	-	CACRPDAFSGNTIYF	TGTGCCTGCCGACCAGACGCCTTCTCTGGAAACACCATATATTTT
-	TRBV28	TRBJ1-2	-	CASSTGPLPYGYTF	TGTGCCAGCAGTACGGGCCCTCTACCCTATGGCTACACCTTC
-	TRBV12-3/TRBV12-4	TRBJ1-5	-	CASTSRVLQPQHF	TGTGCCAGCACCTCCCGTGTTCTACAGCCCCAGCATTTT
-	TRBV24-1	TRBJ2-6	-	CATGGVGANVLTF	TGTGCCACCGGAGGGGTTGGGGCCAACGTCCTGACTTTC
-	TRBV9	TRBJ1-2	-	CASSVGPGQNYGYTF	TGTGCCAGCAGCGTCGGGCCAGGGCAGAACTATGGCTACACCTTC
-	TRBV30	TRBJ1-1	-	CAWSLGNTEAFF	TGTGCCTGGAGTTTGGGGAACACTGAAGCTTTCTTT
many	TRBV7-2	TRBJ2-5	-	CASSFEAETQYF	TGTGCCAGCAGCTTTGAGGCGGAGACCCAGTACTTC
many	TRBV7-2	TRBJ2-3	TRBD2	CASSYASGSPTDTQYF	TGTGCCAGCAGCTACGCTAGCGGGAGCCCCACAGATACGCAGTATTTT
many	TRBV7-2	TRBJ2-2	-	CASSSRLAGELFF	TGTGCCAGCAGCTCACGACTAGCCGGGGAGCTGTTTTTT
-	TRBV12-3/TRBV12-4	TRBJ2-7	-	CASNLRASYEQYF	TGTGCCAGCAATCTCAGGGCATCCTACGAGCAGTACTTC
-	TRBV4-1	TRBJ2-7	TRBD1	CASSQAGTGYGEQYF	TGCGCCAGCAGCCAAGCAGGGACAGGGTACGGCGAGCAGTACTTC
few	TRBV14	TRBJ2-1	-	CASSQIPGLPEEQFF	TGTGCCAGCAGCCAAATCCCGGGACTCCCGGAGGAGCAGTTCTTC
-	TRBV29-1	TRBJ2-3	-	CSGTGLPGDTQYF	TGCAGCGGTACGGGACTCCCTGGGGATACGCAGTATTTT
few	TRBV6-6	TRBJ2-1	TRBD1	CASRPTRGSAPPDEQFF	TGTGCCAGCAGACCAACCAGGGGGAGCGCCCCCCCGGATGAGCAGTTCTTC
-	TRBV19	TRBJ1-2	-	CASNEEGPSGYTF	TGTGCCAGTAACGAGGAGGGCCCGAGTGGCTACACCTTC
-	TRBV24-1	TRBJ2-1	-	CATSDSDLGEQFF	TGTGCCACCAGTGACTCAGACCTGGGTGAGCAGTTCTTC
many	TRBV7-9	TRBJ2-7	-	CASSLEGPYEQYF	TGTGCCAGCAGCTTAGAGGGGCCCTACGAGCAGTACTTC
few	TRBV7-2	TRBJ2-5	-	CASSLGGRTQETQYF	TGTGCCAGCAGCTTAGGGGGCAGGACCCAAGAGACCCAGTACTTC
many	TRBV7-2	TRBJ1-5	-	CASSLGVQPQHF	TGTGCCAGCAGCTTAGGAGTTCAGCCCCAGCATTTT
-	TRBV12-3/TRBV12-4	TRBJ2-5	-	CASSDPRPGETQYF	TGTGCCAGCAGTGATCCCCGACCGGGGGAGACCCAGTACTTC
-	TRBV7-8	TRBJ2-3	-	CASSLSGYSTDTQYF	TGTGCCAGCAGCTTATCGGGATATAGCACAGATACGCAGTATTTT
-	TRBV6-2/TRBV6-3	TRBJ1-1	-	CASSYSRGIRAEAFF	TGTGCCAGCAGTTACTCGAGAGGGATTAGAGCTGAAGCTTTCTTT
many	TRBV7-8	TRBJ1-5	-	CASSLGDTSNQPQHF	TGTGCCAGCAGCTTAGGAGACACTAGCAATCAGCCCCAGCATTTT
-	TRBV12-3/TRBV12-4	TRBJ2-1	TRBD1	CASSPPETGTYYNEQFF	TGTGCCAGCAGTCCACCCGAGACAGGGACCTACTACAATGAGCAGTTCTTC
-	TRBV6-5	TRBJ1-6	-	CASSYPSENSPLHF	TGTGCCAGCAGTTACCCCTCTGAGAATTCACCCCTCCACTTT
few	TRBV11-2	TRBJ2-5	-	CASSLEVPGAGQETQYF	TGTGCCAGCAGCTTAGAGGTACCGGGAGCTGGACAAGAGACCCAGTACTTC
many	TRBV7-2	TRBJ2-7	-	CASTPPPLGYYEQYF	TGTGCCAGCACCCCCCCGCCCCTAGGCTACTACGAGCAGTACTTC
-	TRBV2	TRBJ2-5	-	CASGQPERAKETQYF	TGTGCCAGCGGACAACCAGAGAGAGCTAAAGAGACCCAGTACTTC
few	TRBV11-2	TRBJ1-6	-	CASSLLSSYNSPLHF	TGTGCCAGCAGCTTACTATCGTCTTATAATTCACCCCTCCACTTT
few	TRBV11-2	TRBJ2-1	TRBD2	CASSLGLSNEQFF	TGTGCCAGCAGCTTGGGACTAAGCAATGAGCAGTTCTTC
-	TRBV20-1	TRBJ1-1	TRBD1	CSANRGLVNTEAFF	TGCAGTGCCAACAGGGGGCTGGTGAACACTGAAGCTTTCTTT
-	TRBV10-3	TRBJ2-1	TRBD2	CAISESGTSRYNEQFF	TGTGCCATCAGTGAGTCGGGGACTAGCAGATACAATGAGCAGTTCTTC
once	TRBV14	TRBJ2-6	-	CASSQNPGFSGANVLTF	TGTGCCAGCAGCCAGAACCCAGGATTTTCTGGGGCCAACGTCCTGACTTTC
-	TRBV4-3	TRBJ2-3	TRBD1	CASSRQGINTDTQYF	TGCGCCAGCAGCCGACAGGGGATAAACACAGATACGCAGTATTTT
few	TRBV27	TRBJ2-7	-	CASSLRGVSFYEQYF	TGTGCCAGCAGTTTAAGAGGCGTCAGCTTCTACGAGCAGTACTTC
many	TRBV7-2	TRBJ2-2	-	CASSLYQGAGGELFF	TGTGCCAGCAGCTTATATCAAGGGGCCGGCGGGGAGCTGTTTTTT
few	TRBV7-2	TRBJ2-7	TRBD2	CASRFRAGGREQYF	TGTGCCAGCAGATTCCGGGCGGGGGGCCGCGAGCAGTACTTC
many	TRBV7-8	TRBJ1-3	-	CASSPRQFFLVANTIYF	TGTGCCAGCAGCCCAAGACAGTTCTTTTTGGTGGCGAACACCATATATTTT
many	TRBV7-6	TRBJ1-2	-	CASSAEDKGYGYTF	TGTGCCAGCAGCGCCGAGGACAAAGGCTATGGCTACACCTTC
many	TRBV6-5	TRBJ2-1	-	CASSYLQGLHNEQFF	TGTGCCAGCAGTTACCTCCAAGGACTCCACAATGAGCAGTTCTTC
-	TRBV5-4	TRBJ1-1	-	CASSPGTSGAEAFF	TGTGCCAGCAGCCCCGGGACCTCCGGGGCTGAAGCTTTCTTT
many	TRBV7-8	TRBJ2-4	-	CASSARGSLLGENIQYF	TGTGCCAGCAGCGCAAGGGGCAGTTTATTAGGCGAAAACATTCAGTACTTC
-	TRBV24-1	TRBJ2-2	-	CATSDFGSFTGELFF	TGTGCCACCAGTGATTTTGGCAGCTTCACCGGGGAGCTGTTTTTT
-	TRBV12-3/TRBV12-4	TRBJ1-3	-	CASSFSLNTIYF	TGTGCCAGCAGTTTCTCTCTAAACACCATATATTTT
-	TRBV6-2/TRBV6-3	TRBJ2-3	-	CASSYGGFGWPTDTQYF	TGTGCCAGCAGTTACGGAGGGTTTGGTTGGCCCACAGATACGCAGTATTTT
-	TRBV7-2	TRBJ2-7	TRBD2	CASSLAGGTEQYF	TGTGCCAGCAGCTTAGCGGGAGGGACCGAGCAGTACTTC
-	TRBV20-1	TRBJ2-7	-	CSARGREMNYEQYF	TGCAGTGCTAGAGGACGGGAGATGAACTACGAGCAGTACTTC
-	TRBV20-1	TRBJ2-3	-	CSAQIPGGLGTDTQYF	TGCAGTGCCCAAATACCGGGCGGATTGGGTACAGATACGCAGTATTTT
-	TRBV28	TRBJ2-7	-	CASSFIGSPYEQYF	TGTGCCAGCAGTTTTATCGGGAGTCCCTACGAGCAGTACTTC
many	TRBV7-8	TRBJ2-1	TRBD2	CASRATAGVFGNEQFF	TGTGCCAGCAGAGCGACAGCGGGAGTGTTCGGCAATGAGCAGTTCTTC
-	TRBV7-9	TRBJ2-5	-	CASSGGTPRIVTQYF	TGTGCCAGCAGCGGGGGGACTCCGCGTATTGTGACCCAGTACTTC
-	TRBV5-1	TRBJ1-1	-	CASTQGTANTEAFF	TGCGCCAGCACTCAAGGGACGGCGAACACTGAAGCTTTCTTT